Here is one T cell receptor (beta chain) with its context. Its antigen is undetermined. These data belong to a study of blood T cells in healthy people across ages. CDR3 length: 12 residues. Trimming took 1 base from V and 9 from J, leaving 7 bases between them. Germline V gives CDR1 LNHNV, CDR2 YYDKDF (reference sequence). It was with a sample-barcoded 5' primer and a J-beta primer mix that a second PCR of roughly 7 to 12 cycles was run. Tags on each cDNA molecule came from a template-switch adaptor with 12 random nucleotides. TCRdb re-called the 5' RACE reads with MiXCR, one entry per CDR3 protein. The sample consists of approximately 730,000 distinct CDR3 sequences, about 48% of them appearing once. Study results and limitations: Changes seen in expanded clonotypes were possibly confounded by donor CMV status left unknown. As naive T cell percentage varied, TCR beta diversity correlated strongly with it.

The source is a man at least 80 years old in good health. The chain joins TRBV15 to TRBJ2-1, with no clear D. Sample: blood. CDR3 protein: CATSRAGGEQFF. The CDR3 nucleotides are TGTGCCACCAGCAGAGCCGGCGGTGAGCAGTTCTTC.